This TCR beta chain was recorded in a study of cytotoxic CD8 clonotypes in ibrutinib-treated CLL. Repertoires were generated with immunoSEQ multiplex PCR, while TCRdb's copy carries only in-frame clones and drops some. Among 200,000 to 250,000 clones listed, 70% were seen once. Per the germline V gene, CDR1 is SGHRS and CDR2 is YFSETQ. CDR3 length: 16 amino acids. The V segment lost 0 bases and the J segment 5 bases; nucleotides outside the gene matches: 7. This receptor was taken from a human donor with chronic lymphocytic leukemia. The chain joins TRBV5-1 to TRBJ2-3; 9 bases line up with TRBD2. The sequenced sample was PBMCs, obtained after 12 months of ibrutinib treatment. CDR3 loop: CASSLDRGSGGDTQYF. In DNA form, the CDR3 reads TGCGCCAGCAGCTTGGATCGGGGTAGCGGGGGAGATACGCAGTATTTT.